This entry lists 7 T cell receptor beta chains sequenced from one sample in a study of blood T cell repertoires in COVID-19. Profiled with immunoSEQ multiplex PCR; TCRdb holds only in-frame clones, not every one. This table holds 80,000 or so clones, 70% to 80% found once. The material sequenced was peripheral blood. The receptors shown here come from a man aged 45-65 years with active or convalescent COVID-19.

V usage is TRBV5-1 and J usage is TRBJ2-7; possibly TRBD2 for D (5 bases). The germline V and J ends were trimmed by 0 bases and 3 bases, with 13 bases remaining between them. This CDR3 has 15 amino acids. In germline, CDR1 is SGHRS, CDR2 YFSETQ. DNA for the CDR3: TGCGCCAGCAGCTTGGCGGCCGGGGTCTACTACGAGCAGTACTTC. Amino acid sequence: CASSLAAGVYYEQYF.

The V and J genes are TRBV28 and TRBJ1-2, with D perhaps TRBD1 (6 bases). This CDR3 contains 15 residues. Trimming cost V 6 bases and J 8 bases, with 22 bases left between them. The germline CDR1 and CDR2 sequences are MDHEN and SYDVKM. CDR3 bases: TGTGCCAGCAGGGTGGGGGCGTCAATCCGCGTCGGCTACACCTTC. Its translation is CASRVGASIRVGYTF.

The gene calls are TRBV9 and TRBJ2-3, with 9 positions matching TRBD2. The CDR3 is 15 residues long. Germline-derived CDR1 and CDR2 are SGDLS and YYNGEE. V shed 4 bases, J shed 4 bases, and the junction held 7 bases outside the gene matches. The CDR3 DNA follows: TGTGCCAGCAGCCCGTGGCGGGGGGGCCCAGATACGCAGTATTTT. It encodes CASSPWRGGPDTQYF.

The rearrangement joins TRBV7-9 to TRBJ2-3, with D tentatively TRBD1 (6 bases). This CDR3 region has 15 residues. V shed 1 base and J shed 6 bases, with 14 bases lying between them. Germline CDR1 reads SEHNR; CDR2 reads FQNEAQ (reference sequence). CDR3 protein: CASSLGGHPGDTQYF. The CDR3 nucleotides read TGTGCCAGCAGCTTAGGGGGACACCCAGGGGATACGCAGTATTTT.

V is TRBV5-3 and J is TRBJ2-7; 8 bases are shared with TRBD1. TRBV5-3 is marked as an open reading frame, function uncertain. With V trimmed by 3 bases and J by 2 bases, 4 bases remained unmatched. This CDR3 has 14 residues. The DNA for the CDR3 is TGTGCCAGAAGCTGTGACAGGGGACCCTACGAGCAGTACTTC. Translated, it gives CARSCDRGPYEQYF.

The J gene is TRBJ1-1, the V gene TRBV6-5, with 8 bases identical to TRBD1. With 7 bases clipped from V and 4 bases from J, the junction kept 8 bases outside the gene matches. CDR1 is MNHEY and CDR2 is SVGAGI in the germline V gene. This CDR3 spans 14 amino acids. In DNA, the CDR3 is TGTGCCAGCAAAACAGGACAGGGCGTCACTGAAGCTTTCTTT. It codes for CASKTGQGVTEAFF.

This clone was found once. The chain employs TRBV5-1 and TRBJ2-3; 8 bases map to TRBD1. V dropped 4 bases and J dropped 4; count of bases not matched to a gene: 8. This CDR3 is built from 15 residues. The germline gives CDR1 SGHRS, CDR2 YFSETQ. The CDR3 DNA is TGCGCCAGCAGCACAAGGACAGGGAGCGCAGATACGCAGTATTTT. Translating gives CASSTRTGSADTQYF.